The rows below give T cell receptor beta chains drawn from one sample of a study of blood T cell repertoires in COVID-19. Repertoires were generated with immunoSEQ multiplex PCR, while TCRdb's copy carries only in-frame clones and drops some. Among 40,000 to 65,000 clones listed, around 72% were seen once. The source material was peripheral blood. The receptors originated from a human donor with active or convalescent COVID-19. The donor label of this sample is uncertain. CDR3s include the opening cysteine and the closing phenylalanine or tryptophan. The order of the fields is D gene, clone size, J gene, V gene, CDR3 DNA, CDR3 protein. D genes are given only for firm matches. Not every row has a clone size; where given, it reads once, few, many or a size class.

d_gene: TRBD1
abundance: NA
j_gene: TRBJ2-2
v_gene: TRBV5-1
CDR3nt: TGCGCCAGCAGCTCGGGGACAGGGAAGACCGGGGAGCTGTTTTTT
CDR3aa: CASSSGTGKTGELFF

d_gene: TRBD1
abundance: NA
j_gene: TRBJ1-1
v_gene: TRBV11-2
CDR3nt: TGTGCCAGCAGCAAGGACAGGGGAACTGAAGCTTTCTTT
CDR3aa: CASSKDRGTEAFF

d_gene: NA
abundance: NA
j_gene: TRBJ2-7
v_gene: TRBV9
CDR3nt: TGTGCCAGCAGCGTACGGGGAGCCGGCGAGCAGTACTTC
CDR3aa: CASSVRGAGEQYF

d_gene: NA
abundance: few
j_gene: TRBJ1-5
v_gene: TRBV19
CDR3nt: TGTGCCAGGGGGGAGGGGCAGGATCAGCCCCAGCATTTT
CDR3aa: CARGEGQDQPQHF

d_gene: NA
abundance: NA
j_gene: TRBJ2-2
v_gene: TRBV18
CDR3nt: TGTGCCAGCTCACCACGCCCAGGGTGGAACACCGGGGAGCTGTTTTTT
CDR3aa: CASSPRPGWNTGELFF

d_gene: TRBD1
abundance: NA
j_gene: TRBJ1-3
v_gene: TRBV5-1
CDR3nt: TGCGCCAGCAGCCCAGGGGGATCCGGAAACACCATATATTTT
CDR3aa: CASSPGGSGNTIYF

d_gene: NA
abundance: NA
j_gene: TRBJ2-2
v_gene: TRBV5-6
CDR3nt: TGTGCCAGCAGCGTTTACAGCCGGAGGACCGGGGAGCTGTTTTTT
CDR3aa: CASSVYSRRTGELFF

d_gene: NA
abundance: medium-sized
j_gene: TRBJ1-1
v_gene: TRBV6-6
CDR3nt: TGTGCCAGCAATACCGCCGGGGAAGCTTTCTTT
CDR3aa: CASNTAGEAFF

d_gene: NA
abundance: NA
j_gene: TRBJ2-3
v_gene: TRBV4-1
CDR3nt: TGCGCCAGCAGGGGGCCTAGCACAGATACGCAGTATTTT
CDR3aa: CASRGPSTDTQYF

d_gene: NA
abundance: NA
j_gene: TRBJ1-2
v_gene: TRBV2
CDR3nt: TGTGCCAGCAGTACGGACAGTAACTATGGCTACACCTTC
CDR3aa: CASSTDSNYGYTF

d_gene: TRBD1
abundance: NA
j_gene: TRBJ2-3
v_gene: TRBV10-3
CDR3nt: TGTGCCGTGACCGGGACAGGGGATATTGCAATAGAAGATACGCAGTATTTT
CDR3aa: CAVTGTGDIAIEDTQYF

d_gene: NA
abundance: NA
j_gene: TRBJ1-6
v_gene: TRBV10-3
CDR3nt: TGTGCCATCAGTGAATTGAGATCAGGATCACCCCTCCACTTT
CDR3aa: CAISELRSGSPLHF

d_gene: NA
abundance: NA
j_gene: TRBJ2-1
v_gene: TRBV14
CDR3nt: TGTGCCAGCAGCCAAGCGCGGTATTCCTACAATGAGCAGTTCTTC
CDR3aa: CASSQARYSYNEQFF

d_gene: TRBD2
abundance: NA
j_gene: TRBJ2-1
v_gene: TRBV20-1
CDR3nt: TGCAGTGCTAGTAGGGGACTAGCGGGACGGTCTGAGCAGTTCTTC
CDR3aa: CSASRGLAGRSEQFF

d_gene: TRBD2
abundance: NA
j_gene: TRBJ2-3
v_gene: TRBV5-6
CDR3nt: TGTGCCAGCAGCTTTGCGGGGGGCTCCACAGATACGCAGTATTTT
CDR3aa: CASSFAGGSTDTQYF

d_gene: TRBD1
abundance: NA
j_gene: TRBJ2-3
v_gene: TRBV5-5
CDR3nt: TGTGCCAGCACCACTACAGGGGGCACGACAGATACGCAGTATTTT
CDR3aa: CASTTTGGTTDTQYF

d_gene: NA
abundance: NA
j_gene: TRBJ1-3
v_gene: TRBV7-2
CDR3nt: TGTGCCAGCAGCTTAGAAAGCCACTCTGGAAACACCATATATTTT
CDR3aa: CASSLESHSGNTIYF

d_gene: TRBD2
abundance: few
j_gene: TRBJ2-1
v_gene: TRBV7-3
CDR3nt: TGTGCCAGCAGCTTAAGGGGGTCTAGCGGGAGCGTCGTCTACAATGAGCAGTTCTTC
CDR3aa: CASSLRGSSGSVVYNEQFF

d_gene: NA
abundance: NA
j_gene: TRBJ1-1
v_gene: TRBV5-4
CDR3nt: TGTGCCAGCAGCTTGGTAAAGGGCGGGGCCTTTATGAACACTGAAGCTTTCTTT
CDR3aa: CASSLVKGGAFMNTEAFF

d_gene: NA
abundance: NA
j_gene: TRBJ1-4
v_gene: TRBV10-3
CDR3nt: TGTGCCATCAGGGAGGGCAGGGGCAATGAAAAACTGTTTTTT
CDR3aa: CAIREGRGNEKLFF

d_gene: NA
abundance: NA
j_gene: TRBJ2-2
v_gene: TRBV11-1
CDR3nt: TGTGCCAGCAGGGTGGGACTGAACACCGGGGAGCTGTTTTTT
CDR3aa: CASRVGLNTGELFF

d_gene: TRBD2
abundance: medium-sized
j_gene: TRBJ2-3
v_gene: TRBV3-1/TRBV3-2
CDR3nt: TGTGCCAGCAGCTATAGCGGGAGCACAGATACGCAGTATTTT
CDR3aa: CASSYSGSTDTQYF

d_gene: NA
abundance: NA
j_gene: TRBJ1-2
v_gene: TRBV25-1
CDR3nt: TGTGCCAGCGGGTCGAGGGACACCTATGGCTACACCTTC
CDR3aa: CASGSRDTYGYTF

d_gene: NA
abundance: NA
j_gene: TRBJ2-1
v_gene: TRBV18
CDR3nt: TGTGCCAGCTCACCACCCCGGGGCTACAATGAGCAGTTCTTC
CDR3aa: CASSPPRGYNEQFF

d_gene: NA
abundance: NA
j_gene: TRBJ2-3
v_gene: TRBV7-2
CDR3nt: TGTGCCAGCAGCTTCGTTGTCGATACGCAGTATTTT
CDR3aa: CASSFVVDTQYF

d_gene: TRBD2
abundance: NA
j_gene: TRBJ2-7
v_gene: TRBV3-1/TRBV3-2
CDR3nt: TGTGCCAGCAGCCAAGAAACGGGACTAGCAGGTGACGAGCAGTACTTC
CDR3aa: CASSQETGLAGDEQYF

d_gene: TRBD2
abundance: NA
j_gene: TRBJ2-1
v_gene: TRBV19
CDR3nt: TGTGCCAGTAGTATAGGGACGGGAGGATATGATGAGCAGTTCTTC
CDR3aa: CASSIGTGGYDEQFF

d_gene: TRBD2
abundance: NA
j_gene: TRBJ2-1
v_gene: TRBV7-2
CDR3nt: TGTGCCAGCAGCCCTCTAGTTAGCGGGAGGGCCAATGAGCAGTTCTTC
CDR3aa: CASSPLVSGRANEQFF

d_gene: NA
abundance: few
j_gene: TRBJ2-2
v_gene: TRBV9
CDR3nt: TGTGCCAGCACCCTTGGGGGGTCGAACACCGGGGAGCTGTTTTTT
CDR3aa: CASTLGGSNTGELFF

d_gene: NA
abundance: NA
j_gene: TRBJ1-1
v_gene: TRBV9
CDR3nt: TGTGCCAGCAGCGCCCCATCCGGTCCTGAAGCTTTCTTT
CDR3aa: CASSAPSGPEAFF

d_gene: NA
abundance: NA
j_gene: TRBJ2-7
v_gene: TRBV7-7
CDR3nt: TGTGCTAGCAGCTTAGAACCCGGCGGGAAAAACGAGCAGTACTTC
CDR3aa: CASSLEPGGKNEQYF

d_gene: TRBD1
abundance: many
j_gene: TRBJ1-6
v_gene: TRBV28
CDR3nt: TGTGCCAGCAGTACCGGGACAGGGAATAATTCACCCCTCCACTTT
CDR3aa: CASSTGTGNNSPLHF

d_gene: TRBD2
abundance: NA
j_gene: TRBJ2-1
v_gene: TRBV19
CDR3nt: TGTGCCAGTAGTATACTAGCGGGAGGGAGCCGGAATGAGCAGTTCTTC
CDR3aa: CASSILAGGSRNEQFF

d_gene: NA
abundance: NA
j_gene: TRBJ1-1
v_gene: TRBV29-1
CDR3nt: TGCAGCGTTGAGAGGGATGAAGCTTTCTTT
CDR3aa: CSVERDEAFF

d_gene: NA
abundance: few
j_gene: TRBJ1-2
v_gene: TRBV2
CDR3nt: TGTGCCAGCAGTTCGGACAGATCTTCTTATGGCTACACCTTC
CDR3aa: CASSSDRSSYGYTF

d_gene: TRBD1
abundance: NA
j_gene: TRBJ2-7
v_gene: TRBV5-4
CDR3nt: TGTGCCAGCAGCCCGGGACAGGGGAACTACGAGCAGTACTTC
CDR3aa: CASSPGQGNYEQYF

d_gene: NA
abundance: NA
j_gene: TRBJ2-2
v_gene: TRBV7-9
CDR3nt: TGTGCCAGCAGCTTCTCCAGAAACACCGGGGAGCTGTTTTTT
CDR3aa: CASSFSRNTGELFF

d_gene: NA
abundance: NA
j_gene: TRBJ2-2
v_gene: TRBV15
CDR3nt: TGTGCCACCAGCACAGATTTAGCCGGGGAGCTGTTTTTT
CDR3aa: CATSTDLAGELFF

d_gene: NA
abundance: NA
j_gene: TRBJ2-3
v_gene: TRBV7-2
CDR3nt: TGTGCCAGCAACCCCGGCGGCGGGCGAACGTCAGATACGCAGTATTTT
CDR3aa: CASNPGGGRTSDTQYF

d_gene: NA
abundance: NA
j_gene: TRBJ2-7
v_gene: TRBV29-1
CDR3nt: TGCAGCGTTGGGGCAGGGCGCGAGCAGTACTTC
CDR3aa: CSVGAGREQYF

d_gene: NA
abundance: NA
j_gene: TRBJ1-6
v_gene: TRBV5-7
CDR3nt: TGTGCCAGCAGCTTCCGCCGCGCGCGGGAAGTTTATTCACCCCTCCACTTT
CDR3aa: CASSFRRAREVYSPLHF

d_gene: NA
abundance: NA
j_gene: TRBJ2-1
v_gene: TRBV9
CDR3nt: TGTGCCAGCAGCGTAAGCCCGAGGGGGTCCTCTTACAATGAGCAGTTCTTC
CDR3aa: CASSVSPRGSSYNEQFF

d_gene: NA
abundance: NA
j_gene: TRBJ2-6
v_gene: TRBV9
CDR3nt: TGTGCCAGCAGCGCGGGGGACAGTGGGGCCAACGTCCTGACTTTC
CDR3aa: CASSAGDSGANVLTF

d_gene: NA
abundance: few
j_gene: TRBJ1-5
v_gene: TRBV3-1/TRBV3-2
CDR3nt: TGTGCCAGCAGCCAAGGCCTAAATCAGCCCCAGCATTTT
CDR3aa: CASSQGLNQPQHF

d_gene: NA
abundance: NA
j_gene: TRBJ2-7
v_gene: TRBV7-2
CDR3nt: TGTGCCAGCAGCTTAGACGGGAGAATCAACGAGCAGTACTTC
CDR3aa: CASSLDGRINEQYF

d_gene: TRBD2
abundance: NA
j_gene: TRBJ2-7
v_gene: TRBV5-6
CDR3nt: TGTGCCAGCACCACGGGTCTAGCGGGAGTTTACGAGCAGTACTTC
CDR3aa: CASTTGLAGVYEQYF

d_gene: TRBD2
abundance: NA
j_gene: TRBJ2-5
v_gene: TRBV20-1
CDR3nt: TGCAGTGCTAGTATTACTAGCGGGAGAGAGACCCAGTACTTC
CDR3aa: CSASITSGRETQYF

d_gene: NA
abundance: NA
j_gene: TRBJ2-7
v_gene: TRBV9
CDR3nt: TGTGCCAGCAGCGTAGGGGGGACATTCTACGAGCAGTACTTC
CDR3aa: CASSVGGTFYEQYF

d_gene: TRBD2
abundance: few
j_gene: TRBJ2-3
v_gene: TRBV7-2
CDR3nt: TGTGCCAGCAGCTTAGGGGCGACTAGCGGGGGAACAGATACGCAGTATTTT
CDR3aa: CASSLGATSGGTDTQYF

d_gene: NA
abundance: NA
j_gene: TRBJ1-4
v_gene: TRBV5-4
CDR3nt: TGTGCCAGCAGCAGCTCATCGTTGGTAAATGAAAAACTGTTTTTT
CDR3aa: CASSSSSLVNEKLFF